One T cell receptor beta chain is described in this entry. Its antigen target is currently unknown. Base qualities were left out, and no much larger clone turns up one base away. Trimming removed 6 bases from V and 3 bases from J, leaving 12 bases between the germline ends. Reading the germline V gene gives CDR1 SGHTA and CDR2 FQGNSA. The CDR3 runs 13 residues from the cysteine to the phenylalanine. The retained sequence is limited to the CDR3, 39 bases, with the frame set at the first base. Genomic DNA was extracted with the Qiagen DNeasy kit from unsorted PBMCs and from negatively selected CD4+ and CD8+ fractions. Using primers that anneal to V and J segments, immunoSEQ multiplex PCR amplified the TCR beta CDR3 regions. A synthetic immune receptor repertoire was used to minimize amplification bias, and any residual bias was removed computationally once sequencing was done. In the original analysis: Custom Python scripts were used to quantify repertoire diversity as the Shannon entropy index. The unsorted, CD4+ and CD8+ repertoires were each analyzed separately, with the exception of combined analyses, where CD4+ and CD8+ sequences were merged in silico. Clonal expansion was defined as a frequency increase of at least 2-fold after treatment compared with C1D1, and clones undetected at baseline were assigned a pseudocount of 0.5. Singleton clones were defined as clones with 0 or 1 copy at C1D1, and non-singleton clones were defined as clones with 2 or more copies. Clones expanded in unsorted samples were labelled as CD4+, CD8+ or unknown by matching protein sequences in sorted samples from the same patient. Wilcoxon tests on paired samples were used to test diversity changes from C1D1 to C4D1. This is the immuneACCESS table as TCRdb keeps it, with only in-frame sequences that have V and J called. A part of the clones is gone; compared with another copy, unresolved V genes explain less than half, and the rest is unexplained. V and J calls and clone size are those listed in that table; D and trimming were worked out from the DNA. The sample profile shows around 9,000 clones; approximately 82% of them were found once. Roughly 30% of the sample belongs to the ten largest clones.

The data were obtained in a study of PD-1 blockade in classical Hodgkin lymphoma (dated by TCRdb to 2019 to 2021). Looking at the study overall: Nivolumab dosing was 3 mg/kg intravenously every 2 weeks, continuing until either disease progression or unacceptable toxicity. To define a peripheral blood immune signature of response to PD-1 blockade in classical Hodgkin lymphoma, the study combined TCR beta sequencing with CyTOF. Findings and caveats that apply to the study as a whole: Only a single clinical trial cohort was studied, and what caused the repertoire differences, possibly disease activity or prior therapy, remained undefined. Newly diagnosed patients were reported to have lower baseline TCR diversity than healthy donors, and relapsed/refractory patients were reported to have lower baseline TCR diversity still. Trial patients achieving complete response had baseline diversity similar to newly diagnosed patients, whereas partial responders and progressors had significantly lower diversity. CD4+ but not CD8+ TCR diversity rose significantly by C4D1 (p=0.0027 vs p=0.16), most apparent in complete responders (p=0.02). Lower diversity was observed in patients in whom nivolumab was started less than 1 year after ASCT, and these patients were excluded from later analyses so that confounding by immune reconstitution would be avoided.

What the time point label conveys for this sample: cycle 4 day 1 (C4D1), after 5 to 7 weeks of nivolumab. All trial patients had relapsed after autologous stem cell transplantation, with cohorts A, B and C differing in prior brentuximab vedotin exposure. CD8+ T cells were purified from thawed PBMCs by magnetic negative selection with a Miltenyi CD8+ T cell isolation kit. The trial cohort was composed of about 53 patients with relapsed/refractory classical Hodgkin lymphoma, for whom complete response, partial response or progressive disease was recorded as best overall response. Single-agent nivolumab was administered to trial patients in the multi-cohort phase II CheckMate 205 trial. An independent review committee assessed best overall response using the 2007 International Working Group response criteria. PBMCs from the trial were collected at three points: immediately before nivolumab initiation (C1D1), and during therapy at cycle 2 day 1 and cycle 4 day 1. After peripheral blood was drawn into 8 mL Vacutainer Cell Preparation Tubes, PBMCs were isolated by centrifugation and then cryopreserved. Purified CD4+ and CD8+ fractions were prepared only for cases with an additional available PBMC sample. On LS columns in a quadroMACS separator, the magnetically labelled cells were depleted, and the flow-through was collected as the purified fraction.

The chain is assembled from TRBV7-2 and TRBJ2-7, with the identity of the D gene unclear. This clonotype was obtained from a human donor with classical Hodgkin lymphoma. Sequenced material: CD8+ T cells from blood, taken before the fourth cycle of nivolumab. The DNA is TGTGCCAGCAGTTACTCGTCGTACTACGAGCAGTACTTC. Translated, this is CASSYSSYYEQYF.